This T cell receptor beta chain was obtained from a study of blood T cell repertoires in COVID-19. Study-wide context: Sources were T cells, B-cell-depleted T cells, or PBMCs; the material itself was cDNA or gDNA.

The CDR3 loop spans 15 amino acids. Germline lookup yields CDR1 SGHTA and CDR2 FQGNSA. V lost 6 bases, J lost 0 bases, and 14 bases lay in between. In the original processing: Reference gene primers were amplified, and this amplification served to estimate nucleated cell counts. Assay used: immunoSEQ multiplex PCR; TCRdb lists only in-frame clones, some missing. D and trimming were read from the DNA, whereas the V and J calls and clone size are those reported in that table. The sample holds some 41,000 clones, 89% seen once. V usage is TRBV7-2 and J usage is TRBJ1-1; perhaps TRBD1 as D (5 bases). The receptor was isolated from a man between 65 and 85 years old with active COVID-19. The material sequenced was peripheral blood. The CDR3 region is CASRRTPNLNTEAFF. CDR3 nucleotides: TGTGCCAGCAGAAGGACACCAAATTTGAACACTGAAGCTTTCTTT.